The subject of this entry is one T cell receptor (beta chain). Its antigen is currently not known. Base quality data are lacking; no much larger clone is found one base away. The data derive from a study of circulating tumor DNA in untreated peripheral T-cell lymphoma (TCRdb year 2021). Study-wide conclusions, independent of this receptor: Tumor-specific clonotypes were identified in 76% of patients, from less than 90% of baseline tissues and 67% of baseline serum samples.

Library preparation used the immunoSEQ multiplex PCR assay. Not all clones reach the TCRdb copy of this immuneACCESS table, which keeps in-frame sequences only. Checked studies attribute under half of the gap to unresolved V genes and leave the rest unexplained. This sample holds some 7,000 clones; approximately 72% were observed only once. 15% to 20% of the sample is held by the ten biggest clonotypes. Tumor-specific TCR clonotypes were identified by sequencing baseline tumor tissue collected before treatment. Next-generation sequencing of T-cell receptor sequences was used to monitor peripheral T-cell lymphoma patients receiving frontline treatment on a trial. The germline V gene specifies MNHGY as CDR1 and SAAAGT as CDR2. From its cysteine to its phenylalanine, the CDR3 spans 15 amino acids. Just CDR3 DNA is preserved here, 45 bases in frame from base 1. Trimming accounts for 2 bases at V and 7 bases at J, while the number of junction bases matched to no gene is 8.

This clonotype was sampled from a human donor with peripheral T-cell lymphoma. Sequencing was carried out using tumor tissue. The chain employs TRBV6-8 and TRBJ2-7, with 10 bases aligning to TRBD1. The nucleotides are TGTGCCAGCAGTTACGCGAGACAGGGGGCCGGGGAGCAGTACTTC. Its translation is CASSYARQGAGEQYF.